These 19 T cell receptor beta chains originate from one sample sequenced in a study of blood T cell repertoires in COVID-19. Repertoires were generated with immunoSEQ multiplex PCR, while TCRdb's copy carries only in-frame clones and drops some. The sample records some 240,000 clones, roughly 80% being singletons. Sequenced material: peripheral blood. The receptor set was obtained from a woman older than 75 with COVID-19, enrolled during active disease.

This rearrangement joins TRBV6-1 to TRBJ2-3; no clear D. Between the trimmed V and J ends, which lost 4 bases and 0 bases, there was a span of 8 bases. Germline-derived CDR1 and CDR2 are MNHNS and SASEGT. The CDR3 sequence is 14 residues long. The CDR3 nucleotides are TGTGCCAGCAGTGTTAGGAGTAGCACAGATACGCAGTATTTT. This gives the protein CASSVRSSTDTQYF.

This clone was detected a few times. The CDR3 nucleotides read TGTGCCAGCAGCTTAGATCAGGACAGAGCTAACTATGGCTACACCTTC. It codes for CASSLDQDRANYGYTF. The rearrangement links TRBV7-2 to TRBJ1-2, with D possibly being TRBD1 (6 bases). CDR3 length: 16 amino acids. Germline V gene sequence: CDR1 SGHTA, CDR2 FQGNSA. Trimming took off 1 base at V and 0 bases at J, with 12 bases between the two ends.

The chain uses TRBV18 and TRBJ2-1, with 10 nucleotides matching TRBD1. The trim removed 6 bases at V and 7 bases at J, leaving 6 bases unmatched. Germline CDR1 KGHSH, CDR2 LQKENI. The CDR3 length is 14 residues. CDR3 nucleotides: TGTGCCAGCTCTAGTCCGGACAGGGGGAATGAGCAGTTCTTC. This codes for CASSSPDRGNEQFF.

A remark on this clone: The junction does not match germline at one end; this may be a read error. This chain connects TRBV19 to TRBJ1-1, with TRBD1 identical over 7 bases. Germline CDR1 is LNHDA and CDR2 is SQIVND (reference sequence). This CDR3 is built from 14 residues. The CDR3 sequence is CASSIRDRERTIEF. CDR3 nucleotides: TGTGCCAGTAGTATCAGAGACAGGGAAAGGACGATCGAATTT.

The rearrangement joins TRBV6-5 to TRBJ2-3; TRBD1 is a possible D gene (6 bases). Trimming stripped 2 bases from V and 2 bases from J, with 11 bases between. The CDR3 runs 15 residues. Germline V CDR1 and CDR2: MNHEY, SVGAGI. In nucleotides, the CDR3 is TGTGCCAGCAGTTACCTAGGACAGCTCACAGATACGCAGTATTTT. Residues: CASSYLGQLTDTQYF.

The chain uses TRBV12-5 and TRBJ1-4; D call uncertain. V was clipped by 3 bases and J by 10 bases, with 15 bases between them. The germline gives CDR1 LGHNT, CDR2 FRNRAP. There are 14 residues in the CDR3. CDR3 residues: CASGFMDLAGKLFF. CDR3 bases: TGTGCTAGTGGTTTTATGGATTTGGCGGGAAAACTGTTTTTT.

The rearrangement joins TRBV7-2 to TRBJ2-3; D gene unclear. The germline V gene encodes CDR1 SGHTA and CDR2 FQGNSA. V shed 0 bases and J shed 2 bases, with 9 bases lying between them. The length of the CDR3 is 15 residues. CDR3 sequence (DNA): TGTGCCAGCAGCTTAGCGCGAACAGCCACAGATACGCAGTATTTT. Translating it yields CASSLARTATDTQYF.

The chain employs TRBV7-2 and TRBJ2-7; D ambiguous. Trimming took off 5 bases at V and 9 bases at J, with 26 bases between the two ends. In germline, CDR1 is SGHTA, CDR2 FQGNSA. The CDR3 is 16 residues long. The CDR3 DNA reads TGTGCCAGCAGCCCTCGCGGCCAGCGAGCCCCTGAGGTGCAGTACTTC. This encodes CASSPRGQRAPEVQYF.

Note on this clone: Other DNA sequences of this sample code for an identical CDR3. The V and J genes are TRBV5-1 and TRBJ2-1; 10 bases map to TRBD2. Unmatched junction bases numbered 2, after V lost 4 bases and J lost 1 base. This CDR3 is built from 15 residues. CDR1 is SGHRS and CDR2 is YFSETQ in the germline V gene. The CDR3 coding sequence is TGCGCCAGCAGCCTGACTAGCGGGTCCTACAATGAGCAGTTCTTC. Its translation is CASSLTSGSYNEQFF.

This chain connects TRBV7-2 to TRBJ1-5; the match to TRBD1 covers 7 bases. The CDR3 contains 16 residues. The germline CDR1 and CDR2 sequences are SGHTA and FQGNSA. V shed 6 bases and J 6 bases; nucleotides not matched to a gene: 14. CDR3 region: CASSPNNRGHGQPQHF. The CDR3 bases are TGTGCCAGCAGTCCAAATAACAGGGGTCACGGTCAGCCCCAGCATTTT.

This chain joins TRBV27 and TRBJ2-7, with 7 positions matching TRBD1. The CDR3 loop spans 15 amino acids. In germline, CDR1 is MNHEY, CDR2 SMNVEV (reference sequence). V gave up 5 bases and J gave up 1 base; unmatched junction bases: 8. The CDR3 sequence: CASSEQGTSSYEQYF. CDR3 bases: TGTGCCAGCAGTGAACAGGGGACGTCTTCCTACGAGCAGTACTTC.

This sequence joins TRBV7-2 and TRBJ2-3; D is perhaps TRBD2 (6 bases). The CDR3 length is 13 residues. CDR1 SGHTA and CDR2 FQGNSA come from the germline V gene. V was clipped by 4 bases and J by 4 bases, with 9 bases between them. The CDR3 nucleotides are TGTGCCAGCAGCTGGGCGGGGTCAGATACGCAGTATTTT. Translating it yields CASSWAGSDTQYF.

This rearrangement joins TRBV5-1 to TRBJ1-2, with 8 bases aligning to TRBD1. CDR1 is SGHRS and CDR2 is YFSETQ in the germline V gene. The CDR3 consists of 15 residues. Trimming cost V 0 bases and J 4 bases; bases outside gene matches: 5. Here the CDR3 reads CASSLVVGQGYGYTF. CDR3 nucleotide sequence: TGCGCCAGCAGCTTGGTAGTTGGACAGGGCTATGGCTACACCTTC.

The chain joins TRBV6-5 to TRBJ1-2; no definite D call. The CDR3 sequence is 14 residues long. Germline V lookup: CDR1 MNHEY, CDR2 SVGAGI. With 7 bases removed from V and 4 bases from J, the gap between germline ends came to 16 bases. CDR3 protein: CASTLDTNSYGYTF. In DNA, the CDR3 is TGTGCCAGCACCCTTGACACGAACTCCTATGGCTACACCTTC.

CDR3 in amino acids: CASSPRGGSTDTQYF. The CDR3 DNA is TGCGCCAGCAGCCCCCGGGGGGGGAGCACAGATACGCAGTATTTT. The chain is built from TRBV5-1 and TRBJ2-3; TRBD2 matches at 8 bases. There are 15 residues in the CDR3. V trimming: 4 bases; J trimming: 0 bases; junction bases outside the gene matches: 4. CDR1 and CDR2 (germline): SGHRS, YFSETQ.

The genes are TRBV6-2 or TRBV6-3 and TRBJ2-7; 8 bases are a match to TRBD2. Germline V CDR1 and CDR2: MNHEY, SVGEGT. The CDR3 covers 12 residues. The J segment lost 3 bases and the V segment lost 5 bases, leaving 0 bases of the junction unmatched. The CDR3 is CASSTSGYEQYF. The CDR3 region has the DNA TGTGCCAGCAGTACTAGCGGCTACGAGCAGTACTTC.

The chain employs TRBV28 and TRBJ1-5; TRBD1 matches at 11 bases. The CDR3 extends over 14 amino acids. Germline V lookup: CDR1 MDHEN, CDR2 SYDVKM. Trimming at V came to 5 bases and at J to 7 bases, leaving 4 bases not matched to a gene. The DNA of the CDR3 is TGTGCCAGCAGTCCTCGGACAGGGGGCCAGCCCCAGCATTTT. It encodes CASSPRTGGQPQHF. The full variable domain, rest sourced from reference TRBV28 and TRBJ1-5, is DVKVTQSSRYLVKRTGEKVFLECVQDMDHENMFWYRQDPGLGLRLIYFSYDVKMKEKGDIPEGYSVSREKKERFSLILESASTNQTSMYLCASSPRTGGQPQHFGDGTRLSIL.

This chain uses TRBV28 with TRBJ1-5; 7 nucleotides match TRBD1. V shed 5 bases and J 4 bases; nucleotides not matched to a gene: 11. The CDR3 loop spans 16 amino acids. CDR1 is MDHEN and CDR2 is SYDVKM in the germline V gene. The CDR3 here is CASSPASRTGNQPQHF. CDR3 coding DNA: TGTGCCAGCAGTCCCGCGTCTAGGACAGGAAATCAGCCCCAGCATTTT. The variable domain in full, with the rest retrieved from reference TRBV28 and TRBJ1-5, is DVKVTQSSRYLVKRTGEKVFLECVQDMDHENMFWYRQDPGLGLRLIYFSYDVKMKEKGDIPEGYSVSREKKERFSLILESASTNQTSMYLCASSPASRTGNQPQHFGDGTRLSIL.

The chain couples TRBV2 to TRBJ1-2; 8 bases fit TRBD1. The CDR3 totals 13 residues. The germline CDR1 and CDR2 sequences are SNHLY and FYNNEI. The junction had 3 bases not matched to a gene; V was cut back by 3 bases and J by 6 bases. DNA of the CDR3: TGTGCCAGCAGTGAGCAGGGGGCCGATGGCTACACCTTC. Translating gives CASSEQGADGYTF. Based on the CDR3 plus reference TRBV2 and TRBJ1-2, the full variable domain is EPEVTQTPSHQVTQMGQEVILRCVPISNHLYFYWYRQILGQKVEFLVSFYNNEISEKSEIFDDQFSVERPDGSNFTLKIRSTKLEDSAMYFCASSEQGADGYTFGSGTRLTVV.